The 2 T cell receptor beta chains below all came from one sample that was sequenced in a study of blood T cell repertoires in COVID-19. The method was immunoSEQ multiplex PCR; TCRdb's version includes in-frame clones alone and lacks a portion of them. The sample lists around 300,000 clones; roughly 91% were seen once. Sequenced material: PBMCs or T cells enriched from blood (not recorded which). The source of these receptors is a woman aged 60 to 75 who had recovered from COVID-19.

The chain joins TRBV3-1 (or the pseudogene TRBV3-2) to TRBJ1-1; D is ambiguous. This CDR3 is built from 15 residues. Germline CDR1 LGHDT, CDR2 YNNKEL (reference sequence). The V end was cut by 4 bases, the J end by 1 base, with 13 bases between. The CDR3 spells CASSLYKSGNTEAFF. CDR3 in DNA: TGTGCCAGCAGCCTTTACAAAAGCGGGAACACTGAAGCTTTCTTT.

This clone was observed a single time. This chain joins TRBV10-3 and TRBJ2-3; 9 positions match TRBD2. V lost 4 bases to trimming and J lost 6 bases; unmatched junction nucleotides: 5. The germline gives CDR1 ENHRY, CDR2 SYGVKD. This CDR3 region has 14 residues. The CDR3 reads CAISGGSGGDTQYF. The CDR3 nucleotides are TGTGCCATCAGTGGGGGTAGCGGGGGTGATACGCAGTATTTT.